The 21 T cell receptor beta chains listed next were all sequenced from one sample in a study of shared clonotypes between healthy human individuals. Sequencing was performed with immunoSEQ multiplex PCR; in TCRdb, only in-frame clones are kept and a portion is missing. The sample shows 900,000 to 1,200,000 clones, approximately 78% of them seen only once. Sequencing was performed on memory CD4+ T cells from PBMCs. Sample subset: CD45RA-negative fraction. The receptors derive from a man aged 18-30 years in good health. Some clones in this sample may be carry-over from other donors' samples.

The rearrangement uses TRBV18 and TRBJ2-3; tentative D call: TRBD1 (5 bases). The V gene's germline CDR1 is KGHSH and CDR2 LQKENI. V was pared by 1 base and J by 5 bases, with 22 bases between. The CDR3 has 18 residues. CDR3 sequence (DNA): TGTGCCAGCTCACCACTCCAAGCTACCAGGGTCAGTCGAGATACGCAGTATTTT. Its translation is CASSPLQATRVSRDTQYF.

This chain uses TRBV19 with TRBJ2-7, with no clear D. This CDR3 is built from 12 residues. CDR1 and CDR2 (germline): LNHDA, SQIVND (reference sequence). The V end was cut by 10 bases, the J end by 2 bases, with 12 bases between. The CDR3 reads CATQDTTYEQYF. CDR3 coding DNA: TGTGCCACCCAAGACACCACCTACGAGCAGTACTTC.

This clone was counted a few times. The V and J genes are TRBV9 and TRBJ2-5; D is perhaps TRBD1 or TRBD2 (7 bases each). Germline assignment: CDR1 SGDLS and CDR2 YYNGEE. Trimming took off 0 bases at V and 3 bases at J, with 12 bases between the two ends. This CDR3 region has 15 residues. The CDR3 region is CASSVGAGGEETQYF. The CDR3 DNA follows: TGTGCCAGCAGCGTAGGAGCAGGGGGGGAAGAGACCCAGTACTTC.

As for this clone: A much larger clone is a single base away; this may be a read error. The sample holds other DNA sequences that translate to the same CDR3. CDR3 sequence: CASSLGDNEQFF. The CDR3 nucleotides are TGTGCCAGCAGCTTAGGGGACAATGAGCAGTTCTTC. The V gene is TRBV11-2, the J gene TRBJ2-1; D uncertain. The germline gives CDR1 SGHAT, CDR2 FQNNGV. V shed 1 base and J shed 5 bases, with 3 bases lying between them. This CDR3 comprises 12 residues.

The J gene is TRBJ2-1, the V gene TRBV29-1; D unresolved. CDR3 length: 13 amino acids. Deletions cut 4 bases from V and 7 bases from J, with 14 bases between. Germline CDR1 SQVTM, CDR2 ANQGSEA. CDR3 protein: CSVVTRLFNEQFF. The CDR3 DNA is TGCAGCGTTGTCACCCGTCTTTTTAATGAGCAGTTCTTC.

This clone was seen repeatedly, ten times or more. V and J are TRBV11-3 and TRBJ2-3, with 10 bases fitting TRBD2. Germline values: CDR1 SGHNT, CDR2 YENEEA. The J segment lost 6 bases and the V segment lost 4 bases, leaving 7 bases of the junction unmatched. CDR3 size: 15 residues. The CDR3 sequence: CASSSSSGSRDTQYF. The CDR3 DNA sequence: TGTGCCAGCAGCTCCTCTAGCGGGAGCAGGGATACGCAGTATTTT.

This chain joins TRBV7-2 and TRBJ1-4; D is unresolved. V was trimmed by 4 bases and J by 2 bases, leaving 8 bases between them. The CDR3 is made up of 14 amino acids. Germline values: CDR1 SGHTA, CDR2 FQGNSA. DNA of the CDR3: TGTGCCAGCAGCTCCCAACTCACTAATGAAAAACTGTTTTTT. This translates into CASSSQLTNEKLFF. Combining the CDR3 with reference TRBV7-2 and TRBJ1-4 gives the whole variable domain GAGVSQSPSNKVTEKGKDVELRCDPISGHTALYWYRQSLGQGLEFLIYFQGNSAPDKSGLPSDRFSAERTGGSVSTLTIQRTQQEDSAVYLCASSSQLTNEKLFFGSGTQLSVL.

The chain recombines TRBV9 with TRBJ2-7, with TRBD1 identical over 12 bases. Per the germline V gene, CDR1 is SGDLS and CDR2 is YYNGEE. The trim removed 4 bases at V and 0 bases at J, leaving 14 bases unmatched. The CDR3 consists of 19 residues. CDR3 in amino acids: CASSPTGTGGHSSSYEQYF. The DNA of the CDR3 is TGTGCCAGCAGCCCCACCGGGACAGGGGGCCATTCGAGCTCCTACGAGCAGTACTTC.

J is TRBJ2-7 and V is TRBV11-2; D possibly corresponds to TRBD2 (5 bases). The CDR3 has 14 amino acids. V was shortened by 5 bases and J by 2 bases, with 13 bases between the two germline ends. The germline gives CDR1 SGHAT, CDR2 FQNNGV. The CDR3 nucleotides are TGTGCCAGCAGCCCAGTGGCGGGCCCCTACGAGCAGTACTTC. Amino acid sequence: CASSPVAGPYEQYF.

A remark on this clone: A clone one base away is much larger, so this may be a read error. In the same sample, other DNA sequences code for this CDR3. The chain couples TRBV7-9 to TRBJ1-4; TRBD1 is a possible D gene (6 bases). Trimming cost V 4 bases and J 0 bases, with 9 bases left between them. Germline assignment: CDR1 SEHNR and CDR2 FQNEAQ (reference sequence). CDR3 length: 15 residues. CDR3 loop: CASSSQGATNEKLFF. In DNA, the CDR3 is TGTGCCAGCAGCTCACAGGGCGCAACTAATGAAAAACTGTTTTTT. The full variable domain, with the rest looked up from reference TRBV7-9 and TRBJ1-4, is DTGVSQNPRHKITKRGQNVTFRCDPISEHNRLYWYRQTLGQGPEFLTYFQNEAQLEKSRLLSDRFSAERPKGSFSTLEIQRTEQGDSAMYLCASSSQGATNEKLFFGSGTQLSVL.

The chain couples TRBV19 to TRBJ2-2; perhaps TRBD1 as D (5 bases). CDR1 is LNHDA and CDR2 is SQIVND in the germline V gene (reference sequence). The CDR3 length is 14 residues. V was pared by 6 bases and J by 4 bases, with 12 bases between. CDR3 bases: TGTGCCAGTAGCCAGGGCTACCTCACCGGGGAGCTGTTTTTT. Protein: CASSQGYLTGELFF.

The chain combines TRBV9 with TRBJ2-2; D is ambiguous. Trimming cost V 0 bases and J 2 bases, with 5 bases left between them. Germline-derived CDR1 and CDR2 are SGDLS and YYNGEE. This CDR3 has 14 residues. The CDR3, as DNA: TGTGCCAGCAGCGTAGCCAGCAACACCGGGGAGCTGTTTTTT. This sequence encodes CASSVASNTGELFF.

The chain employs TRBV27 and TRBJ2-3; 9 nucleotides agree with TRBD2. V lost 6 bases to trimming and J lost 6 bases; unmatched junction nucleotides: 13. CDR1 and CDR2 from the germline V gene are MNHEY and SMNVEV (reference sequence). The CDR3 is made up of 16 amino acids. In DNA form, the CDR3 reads TGTGCCAGCAGCTCACGGGCGGGAGGGCCCCCCGATACGCAGTATTTT. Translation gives CASSSRAGGPPDTQYF.

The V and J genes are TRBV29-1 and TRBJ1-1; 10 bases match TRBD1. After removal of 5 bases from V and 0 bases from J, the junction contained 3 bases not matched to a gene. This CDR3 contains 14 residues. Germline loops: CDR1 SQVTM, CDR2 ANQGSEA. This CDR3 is CSVRQGAMNTEAFF. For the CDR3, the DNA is TGCAGCGTTAGACAGGGGGCAATGAACACTGAAGCTTTCTTT. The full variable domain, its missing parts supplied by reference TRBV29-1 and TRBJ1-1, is SAVISQKPSRDICQRGTSLTIQCQVDSQVTMMFWYRQQPGQSLTLIATANQGSEATYESGFVIDKFPISRPNLTFSTLTVSNMSPEDSSIYLCSVRQGAMNTEAFFGQGTRLTVV.

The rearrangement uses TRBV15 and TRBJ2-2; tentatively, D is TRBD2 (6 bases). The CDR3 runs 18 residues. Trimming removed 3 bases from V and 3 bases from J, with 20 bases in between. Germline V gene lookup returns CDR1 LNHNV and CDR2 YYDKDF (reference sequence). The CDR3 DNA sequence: TGTGCCACCAGCAGGGATAGACTAGTTTTGTTCGACACCGGGGAGCTGTTTTTT. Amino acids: CATSRDRLVLFDTGELFF.

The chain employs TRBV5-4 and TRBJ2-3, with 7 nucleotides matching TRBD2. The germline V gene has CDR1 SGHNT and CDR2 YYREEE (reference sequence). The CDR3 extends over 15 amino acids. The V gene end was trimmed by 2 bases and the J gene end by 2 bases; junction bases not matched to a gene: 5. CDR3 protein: CASSFPGGPTDTQYF. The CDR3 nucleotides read TGTGCCAGCAGCTTCCCGGGGGGACCCACAGATACGCAGTATTTT.

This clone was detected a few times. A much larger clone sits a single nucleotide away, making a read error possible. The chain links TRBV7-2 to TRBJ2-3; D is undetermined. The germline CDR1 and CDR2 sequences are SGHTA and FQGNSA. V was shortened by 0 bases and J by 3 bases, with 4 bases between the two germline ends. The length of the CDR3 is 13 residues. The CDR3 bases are TGTGCCAGCAGCTTAGCGTGGACAGATACGCAGTATTTT. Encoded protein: CASSLAWTDTQYF.

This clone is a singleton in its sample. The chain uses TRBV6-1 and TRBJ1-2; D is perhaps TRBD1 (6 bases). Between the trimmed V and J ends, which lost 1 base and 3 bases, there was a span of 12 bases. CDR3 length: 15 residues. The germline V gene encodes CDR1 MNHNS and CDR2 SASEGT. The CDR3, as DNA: TGTGCCAGCAGTGAAGGAGGAGGACAGTACTATGGCTACACCTTC. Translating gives CASSEGGGQYYGYTF.

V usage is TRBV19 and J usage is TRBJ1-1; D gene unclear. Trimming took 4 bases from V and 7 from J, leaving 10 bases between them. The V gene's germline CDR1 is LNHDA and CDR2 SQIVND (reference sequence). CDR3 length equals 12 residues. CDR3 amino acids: CASSTTSLEAFF. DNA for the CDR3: TGTGCCAGTAGTACCACGAGCCTTGAAGCTTTCTTT.

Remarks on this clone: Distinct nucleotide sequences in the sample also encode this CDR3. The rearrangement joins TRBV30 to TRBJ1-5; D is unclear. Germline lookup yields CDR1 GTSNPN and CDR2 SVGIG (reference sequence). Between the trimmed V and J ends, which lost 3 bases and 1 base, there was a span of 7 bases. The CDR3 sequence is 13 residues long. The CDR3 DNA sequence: TGTGCCTGGAGCGTACGCAGCAATCAGCCCCAGCATTTT. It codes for CAWSVRSNQPQHF.

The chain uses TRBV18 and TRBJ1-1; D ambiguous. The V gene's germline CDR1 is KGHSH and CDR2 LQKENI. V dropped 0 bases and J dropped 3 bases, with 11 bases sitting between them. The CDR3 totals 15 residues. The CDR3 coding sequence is TGTGCCAGCTCACCACCGGTGTTGTGGGACACTGAAGCTTTCTTT. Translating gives CASSPPVLWDTEAFF.